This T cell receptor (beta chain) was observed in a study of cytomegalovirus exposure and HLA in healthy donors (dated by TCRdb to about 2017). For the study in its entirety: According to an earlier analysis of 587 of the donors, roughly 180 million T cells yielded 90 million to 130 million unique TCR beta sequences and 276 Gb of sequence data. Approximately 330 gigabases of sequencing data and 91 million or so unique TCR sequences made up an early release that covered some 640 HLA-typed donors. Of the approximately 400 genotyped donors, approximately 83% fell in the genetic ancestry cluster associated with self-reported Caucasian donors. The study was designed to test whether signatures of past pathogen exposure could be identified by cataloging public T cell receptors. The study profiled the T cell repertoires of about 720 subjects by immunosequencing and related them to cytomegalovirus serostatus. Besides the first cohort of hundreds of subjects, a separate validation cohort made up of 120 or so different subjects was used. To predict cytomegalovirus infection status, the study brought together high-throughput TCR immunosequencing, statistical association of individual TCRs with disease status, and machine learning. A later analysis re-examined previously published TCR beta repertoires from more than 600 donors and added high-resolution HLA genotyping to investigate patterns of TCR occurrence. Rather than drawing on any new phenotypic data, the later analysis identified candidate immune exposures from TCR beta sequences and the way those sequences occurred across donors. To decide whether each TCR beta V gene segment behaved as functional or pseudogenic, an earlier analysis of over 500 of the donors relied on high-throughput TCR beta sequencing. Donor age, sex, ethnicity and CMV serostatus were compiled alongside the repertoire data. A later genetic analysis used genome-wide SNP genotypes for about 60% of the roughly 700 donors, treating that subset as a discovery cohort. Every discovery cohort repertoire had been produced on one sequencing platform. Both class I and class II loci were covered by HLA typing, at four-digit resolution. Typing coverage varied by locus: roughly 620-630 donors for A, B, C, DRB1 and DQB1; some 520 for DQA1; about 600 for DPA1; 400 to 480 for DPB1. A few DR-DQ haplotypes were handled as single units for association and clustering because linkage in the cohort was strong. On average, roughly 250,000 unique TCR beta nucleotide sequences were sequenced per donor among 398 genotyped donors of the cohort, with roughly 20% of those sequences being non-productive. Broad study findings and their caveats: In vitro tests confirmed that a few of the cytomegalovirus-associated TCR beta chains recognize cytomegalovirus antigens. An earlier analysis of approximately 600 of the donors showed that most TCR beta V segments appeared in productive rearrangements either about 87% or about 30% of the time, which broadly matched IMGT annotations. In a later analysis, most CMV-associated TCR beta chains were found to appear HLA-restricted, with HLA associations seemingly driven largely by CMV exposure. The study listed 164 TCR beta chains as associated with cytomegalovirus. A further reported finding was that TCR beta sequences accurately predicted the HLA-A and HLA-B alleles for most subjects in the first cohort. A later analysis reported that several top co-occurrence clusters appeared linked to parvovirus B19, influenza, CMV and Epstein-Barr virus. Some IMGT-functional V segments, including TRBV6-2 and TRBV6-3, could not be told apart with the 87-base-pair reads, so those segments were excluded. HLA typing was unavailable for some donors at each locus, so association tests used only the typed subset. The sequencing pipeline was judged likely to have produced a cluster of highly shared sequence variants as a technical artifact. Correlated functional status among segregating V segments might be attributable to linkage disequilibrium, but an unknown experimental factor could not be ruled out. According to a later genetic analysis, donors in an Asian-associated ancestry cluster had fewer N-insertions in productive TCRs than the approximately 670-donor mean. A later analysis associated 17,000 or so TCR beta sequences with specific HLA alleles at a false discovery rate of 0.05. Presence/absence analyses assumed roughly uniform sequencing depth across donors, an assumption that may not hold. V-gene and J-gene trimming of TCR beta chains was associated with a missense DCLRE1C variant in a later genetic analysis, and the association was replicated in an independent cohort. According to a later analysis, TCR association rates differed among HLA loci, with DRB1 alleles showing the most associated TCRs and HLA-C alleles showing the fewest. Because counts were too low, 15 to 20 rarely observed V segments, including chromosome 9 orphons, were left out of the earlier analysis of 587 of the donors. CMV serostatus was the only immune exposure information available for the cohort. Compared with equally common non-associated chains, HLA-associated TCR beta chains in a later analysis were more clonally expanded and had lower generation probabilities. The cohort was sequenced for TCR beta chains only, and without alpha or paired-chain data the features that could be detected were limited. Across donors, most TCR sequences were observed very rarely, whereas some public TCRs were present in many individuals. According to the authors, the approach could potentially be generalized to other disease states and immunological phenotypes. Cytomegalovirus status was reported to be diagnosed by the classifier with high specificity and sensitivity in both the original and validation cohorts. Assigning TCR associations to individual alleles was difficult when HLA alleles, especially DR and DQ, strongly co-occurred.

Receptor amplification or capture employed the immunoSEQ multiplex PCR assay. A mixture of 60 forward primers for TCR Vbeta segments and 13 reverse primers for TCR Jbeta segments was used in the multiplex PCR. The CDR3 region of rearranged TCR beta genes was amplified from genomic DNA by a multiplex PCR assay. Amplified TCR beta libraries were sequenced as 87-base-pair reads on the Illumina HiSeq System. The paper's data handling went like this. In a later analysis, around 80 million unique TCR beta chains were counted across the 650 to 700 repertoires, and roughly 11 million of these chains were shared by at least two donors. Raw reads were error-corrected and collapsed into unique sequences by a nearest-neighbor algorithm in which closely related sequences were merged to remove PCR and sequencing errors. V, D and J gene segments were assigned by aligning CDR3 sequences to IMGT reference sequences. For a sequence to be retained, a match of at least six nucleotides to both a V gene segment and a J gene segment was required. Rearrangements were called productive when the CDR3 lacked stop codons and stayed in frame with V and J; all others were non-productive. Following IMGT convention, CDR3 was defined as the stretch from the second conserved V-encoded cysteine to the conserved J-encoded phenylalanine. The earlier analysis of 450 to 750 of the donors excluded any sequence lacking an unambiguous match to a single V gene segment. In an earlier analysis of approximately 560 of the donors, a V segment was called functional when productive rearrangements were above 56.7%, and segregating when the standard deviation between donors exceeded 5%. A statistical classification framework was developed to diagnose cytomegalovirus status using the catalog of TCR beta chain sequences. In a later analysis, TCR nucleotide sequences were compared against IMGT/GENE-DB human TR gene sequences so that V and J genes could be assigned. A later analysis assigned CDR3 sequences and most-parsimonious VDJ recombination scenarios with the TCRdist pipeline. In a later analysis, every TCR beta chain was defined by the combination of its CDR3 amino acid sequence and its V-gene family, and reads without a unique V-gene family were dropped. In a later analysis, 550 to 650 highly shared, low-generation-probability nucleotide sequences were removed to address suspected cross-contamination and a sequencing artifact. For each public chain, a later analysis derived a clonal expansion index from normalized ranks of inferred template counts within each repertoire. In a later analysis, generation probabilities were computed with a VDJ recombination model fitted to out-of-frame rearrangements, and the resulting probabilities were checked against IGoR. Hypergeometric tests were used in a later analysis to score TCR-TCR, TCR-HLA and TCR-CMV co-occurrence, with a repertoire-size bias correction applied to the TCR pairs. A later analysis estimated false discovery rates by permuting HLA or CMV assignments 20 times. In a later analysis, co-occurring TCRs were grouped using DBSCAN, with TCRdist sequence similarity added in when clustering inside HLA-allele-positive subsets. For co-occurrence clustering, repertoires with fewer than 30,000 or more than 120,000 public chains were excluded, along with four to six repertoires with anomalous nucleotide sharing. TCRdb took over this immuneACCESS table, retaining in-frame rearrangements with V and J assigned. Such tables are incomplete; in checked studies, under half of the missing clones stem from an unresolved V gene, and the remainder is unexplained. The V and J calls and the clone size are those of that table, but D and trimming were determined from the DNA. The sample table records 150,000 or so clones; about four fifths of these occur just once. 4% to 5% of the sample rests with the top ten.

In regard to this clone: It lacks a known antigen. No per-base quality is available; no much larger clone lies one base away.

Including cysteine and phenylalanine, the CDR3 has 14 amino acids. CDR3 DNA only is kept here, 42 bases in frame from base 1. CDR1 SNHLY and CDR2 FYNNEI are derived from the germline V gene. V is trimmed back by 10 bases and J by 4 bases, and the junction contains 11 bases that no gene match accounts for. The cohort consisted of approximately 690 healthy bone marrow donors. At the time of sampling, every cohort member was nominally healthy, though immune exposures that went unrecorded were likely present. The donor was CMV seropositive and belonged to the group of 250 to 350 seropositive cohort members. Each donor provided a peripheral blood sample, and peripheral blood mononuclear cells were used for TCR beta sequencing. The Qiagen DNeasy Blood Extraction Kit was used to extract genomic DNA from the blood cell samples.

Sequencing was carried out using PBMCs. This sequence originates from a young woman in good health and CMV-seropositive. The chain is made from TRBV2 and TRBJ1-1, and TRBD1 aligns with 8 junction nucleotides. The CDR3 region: CAIIAQGAGTEAFF. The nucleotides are TGTGCCATCATAGCCCAGGGGGCGGGCACTGAAGCTTTCTTT.